Below are 9 T cell receptor beta chains sequenced from a single sample in a study of PD-L1 blockade in urothelial cancer. TCRdb's table, derived via immunoSEQ multiplex PCR, lists solely in-frame clones and lacks some. The repertoire holds about 53,000 clones, 87% seen once, with over 12% in the top ten. Stated time point: pretreatment peripheral blood. The material sequenced was PBMCs, taken around atezolizumab (anti-PD-L1) treatment. These TCRs come from a woman aged 55 to 70 with urothelial cancer.

The gene calls are TRBV4-1 and TRBJ2-5; TRBD2 aligns across 15 bases. The CDR3 has 19 residues. The junction had 13 bases not matched to a gene; V was cut back by 4 bases and J by 4 bases. Germline V gene data show CDR1 as MGHRA and CDR2 as YSYEKL. CDR3 DNA: TGCGCCAGCAGCCTCGTACGAGGACTAGCGGGAGGGTCGGGAGAGACCCAGTACTTC. Encoded protein: CASSLVRGLAGGSGETQYF.

The rearrangement links TRBV7-2 to TRBJ2-2; TRBD1 aligns across 8 bases. The germline V gene has CDR1 SGHTA and CDR2 FQGNSA. The V gene end was trimmed by 4 bases and the J gene end by 13 bases; junction bases not matched to a gene: 5. The CDR3 consists of 12 residues. CDR3 residues: CASSWTGTGLFF. The CDR3 DNA follows: TGTGCCAGCAGCTGGACAGGGACCGGGCTGTTTTTT.

This rearrangement joins TRBV19 to TRBJ2-3; 11 positions agree with TRBD2. Losses at the gene ends were 1 base for V and 2 bases for J; bases not matched to a gene: 2. The CDR3 covers 16 residues. Germline loops: CDR1 LNHDA, CDR2 SQIVND (reference sequence). CDR3 loop: CASSIGLAGITDTQYF. The DNA of the CDR3 is TGTGCCAGTAGTATAGGACTAGCGGGGATCACAGATACGCAGTATTTT.

The genes are TRBV27 and TRBJ1-4; D gene ambiguous. Germline V CDR1 and CDR2: MNHEY, SMNVEV (reference sequence). This CDR3 contains 13 residues. Trimming left V 0 bases short and J 13 bases short, with 12 bases between. The CDR3 here is CASSLSGLDRLFF. The DNA for the CDR3 is TGTGCCAGCAGTTTATCCGGGTTAGATCGACTGTTTTTT. The full variable domain, rest sourced from reference TRBV27 and TRBJ1-4, is EAQVTQNPRYLITVTGKKLTVTCSQNMNHEYMSWYRQDPGLGLRQIYYSMNVEVTDKGDVPEGYKVSRKEKRNFPLILESPSPNQTSLYFCASSLSGLDRLFFGSGTQLSVL.

The rearrangement uses TRBV7-2 and TRBJ1-4; D is ambiguous. Per germline, CDR1 SGHTA and CDR2 FQGNSA. Trimming pared 5 bases from V and 8 bases from J, leaving 12 bases between. This CDR3 is built from 13 residues. CDR3 nucleotides: TGTGCCAGCAGCCCTCGACAACGAGAAAAACTGTTTTTT. This encodes CASSPRQREKLFF.

J is TRBJ2-1 and V is TRBV19, with a possible D match to TRBD2 (6 bases). Trimming removed 5 bases from V and 8 bases from J, with 10 bases in between. Germline V lookup: CDR1 LNHDA, CDR2 SQIVND (reference sequence). This CDR3 is 12 amino acids long. The CDR3 protein is CASSPSAYEQFF. CDR3 coding DNA: TGTGCCAGTAGTCCTAGCGCGTATGAGCAGTTCTTC.

The genes are TRBV10-2 and TRBJ2-7; D not certain. Looked up from germline, CDR1 is WSHSY and CDR2 is SAAADI. CDR3 length: 12 residues. V was trimmed by 0 bases and J by 4 bases, leaving 4 bases between them. The CDR3 DNA reads as TGCGCCAGCAGTGAGTCCTCTTACGAGCAGTACTTC. It translates to CASSESSYEQYF.

The genes are TRBV6-5 and TRBJ1-2; the match to TRBD1 covers 9 bases. In germline, CDR1 is MNHEY, CDR2 SVGAGI. The CDR3 covers 13 residues. The V and J ends lost 6 bases and 6 bases, in that order; junction bases with no gene match: 5. The CDR3 bases are TGTGCCAGCAGACCAACAGGGGGCAATGGCTACACCTTC. It is translated as CASRPTGGNGYTF.

The chain employs TRBV27 and TRBJ2-7; D possibly corresponds to TRBD1 (5 bases). The CDR3 is 15 residues long. V gave up 4 bases and J gave up 1 base, with 14 bases separating them. CDR1 and CDR2 (germline): MNHEY, SMNVEV (reference sequence). For the CDR3, the DNA is TGTGCCAGCAGTTCAGAAAGGGGCCCTTCCTACGAGCAGTACTTC. This translates into CASSSERGPSYEQYF.